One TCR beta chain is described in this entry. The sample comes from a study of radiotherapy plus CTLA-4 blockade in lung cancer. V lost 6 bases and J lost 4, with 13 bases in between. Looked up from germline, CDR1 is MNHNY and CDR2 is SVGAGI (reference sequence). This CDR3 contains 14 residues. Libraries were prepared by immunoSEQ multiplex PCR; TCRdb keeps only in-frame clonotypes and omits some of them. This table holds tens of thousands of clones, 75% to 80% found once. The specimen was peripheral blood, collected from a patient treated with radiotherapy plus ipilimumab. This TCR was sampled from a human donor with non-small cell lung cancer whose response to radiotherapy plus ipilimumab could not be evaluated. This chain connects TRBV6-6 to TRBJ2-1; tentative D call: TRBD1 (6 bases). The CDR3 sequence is CASSTGTPYNEQFF. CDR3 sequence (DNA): TGTGCCAGCAGCACCGGGACACCATACAATGAGCAGTTCTTC.